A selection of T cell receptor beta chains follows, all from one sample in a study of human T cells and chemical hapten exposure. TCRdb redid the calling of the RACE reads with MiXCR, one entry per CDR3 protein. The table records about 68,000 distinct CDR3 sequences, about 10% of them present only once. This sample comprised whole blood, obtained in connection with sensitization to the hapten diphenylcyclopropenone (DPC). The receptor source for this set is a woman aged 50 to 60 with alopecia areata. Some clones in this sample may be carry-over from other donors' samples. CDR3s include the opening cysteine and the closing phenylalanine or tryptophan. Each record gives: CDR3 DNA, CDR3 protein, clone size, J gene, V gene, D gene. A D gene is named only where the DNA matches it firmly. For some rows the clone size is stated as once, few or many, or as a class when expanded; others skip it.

CDR3nt: TGTGCCAGCAGTTACGGTTCTCCTAACTCTGGAAACACCATATATTTT; CDR3aa: CASSYGSPNSGNTIYF; abundance: many; j_gene: TRBJ1-3; v_gene: TRBV6-5; d_gene: NA
CDR3nt: TGTGCCAGCAGCCTGTTCGGGGGGAGCTCCTACGAGCAGTACTTC; CDR3aa: CASSLFGGSSYEQYF; abundance: few; j_gene: TRBJ2-7; v_gene: TRBV7-8; d_gene: TRBD2
CDR3nt: TGTGCCAGCAGCCAAAGGGACAGGGTTGAAAAACTGTTTTTT; CDR3aa: CASSQRDRVEKLFF; abundance: many; j_gene: TRBJ1-4; v_gene: TRBV13; d_gene: TRBD1
CDR3nt: TGTGCCAGCAGCCCTCGGACAGGGAATGAAAAACTGTTTTTT; CDR3aa: CASSPRTGNEKLFF; abundance: many; j_gene: TRBJ1-4; v_gene: TRBV28; d_gene: TRBD1
CDR3nt: TGCGCCAGCAGCTTGGTCGGGACCTACAATGAGCAGTTCTTC; CDR3aa: CASSLVGTYNEQFF; abundance: NA; j_gene: TRBJ2-1; v_gene: TRBV5-1; d_gene: NA
CDR3nt: TGTGCCAGCAGTGATGGGGCGGGGCTTAGAGAGACCCAGTACTTC; CDR3aa: CASSDGAGLRETQYF; abundance: NA; j_gene: TRBJ2-5; v_gene: TRBV6-1; d_gene: NA
CDR3nt: TGTGCCAGCACCCAACAGGGGGCGAGTGAAAAACTGTTTTTT; CDR3aa: CASTQQGASEKLFF; abundance: NA; j_gene: TRBJ1-4; v_gene: TRBV27; d_gene: TRBD1
CDR3nt: TGTGCCTGGAACGTGGCCCCCTACGAGCAGTACTTC; CDR3aa: CAWNVAPYEQYF; abundance: NA; j_gene: TRBJ2-7; v_gene: TRBV30; d_gene: NA
CDR3nt: TGTGCCAGCAGCTCCGGGACAGGTCCTTACAATGAGCAGTTCTTC; CDR3aa: CASSSGTGPYNEQFF; abundance: many; j_gene: TRBJ2-1; v_gene: TRBV5-4; d_gene: TRBD1
CDR3nt: TGTGCCAGCAGCCACAGGGGATCGGGCTCTTATGGCTACACCTTC; CDR3aa: CASSHRGSGSYGYTF; abundance: few; j_gene: TRBJ1-2; v_gene: TRBV14; d_gene: NA
CDR3nt: TGTGCCAGCAGCGTAAGGTCAGATACGCAGTATTTT; CDR3aa: CASSVRSDTQYF; abundance: many; j_gene: TRBJ2-3; v_gene: TRBV9; d_gene: NA
CDR3nt: TGTGCCAGCAGTTACCACCGGAGAGGGAAACGGGATACGCAGTATTTT; CDR3aa: CASSYHRRGKRDTQYF; abundance: NA; j_gene: TRBJ2-3; v_gene: TRBV6-2/TRBV6-3; d_gene: NA
CDR3nt: TGCGCCAGCAGCCAGGCCCGGGACAGGGTGCGAGATACGCAGTATTTT; CDR3aa: CASSQARDRVRDTQYF; abundance: few; j_gene: TRBJ2-3; v_gene: TRBV4-3; d_gene: TRBD1
CDR3nt: TGCAGCGTTGACAGGGATTCTGGGGCCAACGTCCTGACTTTC; CDR3aa: CSVDRDSGANVLTF; abundance: many; j_gene: TRBJ2-6; v_gene: TRBV29-1; d_gene: NA
CDR3nt: TGTGCCAGCAGTTACTCGACAAGGAAGAATGAGCAGTTCTTC; CDR3aa: CASSYSTRKNEQFF; abundance: few; j_gene: TRBJ2-1; v_gene: TRBV6-2/TRBV6-3; d_gene: NA
CDR3nt: TGCGCCAGCAGCCTGGACCGCTATAATTCACCCCTCCACTTT; CDR3aa: CASSLDRYNSPLHF; abundance: NA; j_gene: TRBJ1-6; v_gene: TRBV5-1; d_gene: NA
CDR3nt: TGTGCCACCGATAACGGCATGAACACTGAAGCTTTCTTT; CDR3aa: CATDNGMNTEAFF; abundance: few; j_gene: TRBJ1-1; v_gene: TRBV6-6; d_gene: NA
CDR3nt: TGTGCCAGCAGCGCCAGAAGACTAGCGGAGGGGTACGAGCAGTACTTC; CDR3aa: CASSARRLAEGYEQYF; abundance: NA; j_gene: TRBJ2-7; v_gene: TRBV7-2; d_gene: TRBD2
CDR3nt: TGCAGTGCTGAGAGCGGGGGGGCCGACTATGAGCAGTTCTTC; CDR3aa: CSAESGGADYEQFF; abundance: few; j_gene: TRBJ2-1; v_gene: TRBV20-1; d_gene: TRBD2
CDR3nt: TGCAGCGTTGCCGGGACGGTGAACACTGAAGCTTTCTTT; CDR3aa: CSVAGTVNTEAFF; abundance: many; j_gene: TRBJ1-1; v_gene: TRBV29-1; d_gene: NA
CDR3nt: TGCAGCGTTGAGCCGTTACTGAACACTGAAGCTTTCTTT; CDR3aa: CSVEPLLNTEAFF; abundance: few; j_gene: TRBJ1-1; v_gene: TRBV29-1; d_gene: NA
CDR3nt: TGTGCCACCAGTGATTCACGGATAAGCGGCGACAATGAGCAGTTCTTC; CDR3aa: CATSDSRISGDNEQFF; abundance: few; j_gene: TRBJ2-1; v_gene: TRBV24-1; d_gene: NA
CDR3nt: TGTGCCAGCTCACCAAAGACAGGACCCGGAGAGACCCAGTACTTC; CDR3aa: CASSPKTGPGETQYF; abundance: NA; j_gene: TRBJ2-5; v_gene: TRBV18; d_gene: NA
CDR3nt: TGTGCCAGCTCACCACCGGGGCGGGAGGTCGAGAATGAGCAGTTCTTC; CDR3aa: CASSPPGREVENEQFF; abundance: many; j_gene: TRBJ2-1; v_gene: TRBV18; d_gene: TRBD2
CDR3nt: TGTGCCAGCAGCCAAGATTGGACGGCGGAAAAACTGTTTTTT; CDR3aa: CASSQDWTAEKLFF; abundance: many; j_gene: TRBJ1-4; v_gene: TRBV14; d_gene: NA
CDR3nt: TGTGCCAGCAGTTACGACCAGCGGAACACTGAAGCTTTCTTT; CDR3aa: CASSYDQRNTEAFF; abundance: NA; j_gene: TRBJ1-1; v_gene: TRBV12-3/TRBV12-4; d_gene: NA
CDR3nt: NA; CDR3aa: CASSTSTSGGRNEQFF; abundance: few; j_gene: TRBJ2-1; v_gene: TRBV6-6; d_gene: NA
CDR3nt: TGTGCCAGCAGCAATAGCGGGGGGGCCTTTAATGAGCAGTTCTTC; CDR3aa: CASSNSGGAFNEQFF; abundance: many; j_gene: TRBJ2-1; v_gene: TRBV7-2; d_gene: TRBD2
CDR3nt: TGCGCCAGCAGCCTAAAACCCCGACTAGCGGGGGATTACAATGAGCAGTTCTTC; CDR3aa: CASSLKPRLAGDYNEQFF; abundance: NA; j_gene: TRBJ2-1; v_gene: TRBV5-1; d_gene: TRBD2
CDR3nt: TGTGCCAGCAGCTTGGCCGGGGACAGCGGAGAAAAACTGTTTTTT; CDR3aa: CASSLAGDSGEKLFF; abundance: NA; j_gene: TRBJ1-4; v_gene: TRBV5-4; d_gene: TRBD1
CDR3nt: TGTGCCATCAGTGAGTCGTTAGGCGCCACTAGCACAGATACGCAGTATTTT; CDR3aa: CAISESLGATSTDTQYF; abundance: many; j_gene: TRBJ2-3; v_gene: TRBV10-3; d_gene: NA